The text below deals with one T cell receptor beta chain. The sample belongs to a study of blood T cell repertoires in COVID-19. About the research overall: Samples representing acute and convalescent COVID-19 were sourced from the United States, Italy and Spain.

Looked up from germline, CDR1 is SGDLS and CDR2 is YYNGEE. The V and J ends lost 4 bases and 10 bases respectively, with 15 bases between them. This CDR3 region has 13 residues. Authors' methods: From reference gene primer amplification, estimates of nucleated cell counts were derived. Only in-frame clones appear in the TCRdb table, and some are missing; sequencing was by immunoSEQ multiplex PCR. V, J and clone size reflect that table, while D and trimming were determined from the DNA. Of around 280,000 clones in the sample, roughly nine tenths were seen once. Each participant's cohort was designated according to participant-reported clinical history.

The sample was PBMCs or T cells enriched from blood (not recorded which). The receptor comes from a middle-aged woman who had recovered from COVID-19. This rearrangement joins TRBV9 to TRBJ1-5; perhaps TRBD1 as D (5 bases). DNA of the CDR3: TGTGCCAGCAGCCCTACCTATGGGGCTCCCCAGCATTTT. It yields the protein CASSPTYGAPQHF.